This TCR beta chain was sequenced during a study of blood T cell repertoires in COVID-19. The wider study: Material from acute and convalescent COVID-19 was sourced from the United States, Italy and Spain.

This clone turned up a few times. Trimming cost V 2 bases and J 3 bases, with 9 bases left between them. The CDR3 contains 14 residues. CDR1 and CDR2 from the germline V gene are MDHEN and SYDVKM. In the authors' workflow: Amplification of reference gene primers provided the estimated nucleated cell counts. Clones were sequenced by immunoSEQ multiplex PCR, and TCRdb holds only the in-frame ones, with some missing. That table gives V, J and clone size, and the DNA gave D and trimming. In the table there are about 140,000 clones, 85% to 90% of which are singletons. The sequenced sample was peripheral blood. This receptor was taken from a woman aged 55-69 years with acute or convalescent COVID-19. The genes are TRBV28 and TRBJ2-3; weak D call: TRBD2 (5 bases). The CDR3, as DNA: TGTGCCAGCAGTTTAGTCGGGAAAACAGATACGCAGTATTTT. This codes for CASSLVGKTDTQYF.